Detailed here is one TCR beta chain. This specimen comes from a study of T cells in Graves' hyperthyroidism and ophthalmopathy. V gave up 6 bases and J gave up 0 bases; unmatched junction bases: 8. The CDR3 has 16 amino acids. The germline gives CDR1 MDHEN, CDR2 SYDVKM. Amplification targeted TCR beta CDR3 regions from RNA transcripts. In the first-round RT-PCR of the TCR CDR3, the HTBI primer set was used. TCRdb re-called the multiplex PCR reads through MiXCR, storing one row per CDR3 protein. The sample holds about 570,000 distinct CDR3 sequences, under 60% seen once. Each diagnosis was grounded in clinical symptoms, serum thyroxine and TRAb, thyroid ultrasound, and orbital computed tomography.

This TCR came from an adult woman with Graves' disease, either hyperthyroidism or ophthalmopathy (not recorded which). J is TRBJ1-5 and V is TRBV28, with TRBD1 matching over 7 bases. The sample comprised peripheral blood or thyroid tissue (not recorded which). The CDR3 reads CASRVTGLYSNQPQHF. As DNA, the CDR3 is TGTGCCAGCAGGGTGACAGGGCTCTATAGCAATCAGCCCCAGCATTTT.